Listed below are T cell receptor beta chains from one sample, sequenced in a study of cytomegalovirus exposure and HLA in healthy donors. Generated by immunoSEQ multiplex PCR, the TCRdb table keeps only in-frame clones and is missing some. The data show about 130,000 clones, with 74% seen just once and approximately 4.3% held by the top ten. The sequenced sample consisted of PBMCs. Receptors were obtained from a man in his late teens or twenties in good health and CMV-seropositive. Each CDR3 is given with its conserved first and last residue. D genes are given only for firm matches. The size entry is marked missing in some rows and otherwise reads once, few, many or a size class.

v_gene	d_gene	j_gene	abundance	CDR3aa	CDR3nt
TRBV5-6	.	TRBJ2-7	medium-sized	CASQQQGSYEQYF	TGTGCCAGCCAACAGCAGGGGTCCTACGAGCAGTACTTC
TRBV28	TRBD1	TRBJ2-7	.	CASSPVRDRVRYEQYF	TGTGCCAGCAGCCCTGTAAGGGACAGGGTACGATACGAGCAGTACTTC
TRBV7-2	.	TRBJ2-2	.	CASSYPSNTGGLFF	TGTGCCAGCAGCTATCCCTCCAACACCGGGGGGCTGTTTTTT
TRBV5-1	TRBD1	TRBJ2-1	once	CASSFSGQGYNEQFF	TGCGCCAGCAGCTTTTCAGGACAGGGGTACAATGAGCAGTTCTTC
TRBV5-1	TRBD1	TRBJ1-4	.	CASSRTGTNEKLFF	TGCGCCAGCAGCCGGACAGGGACTAATGAAAAACTGTTTTTT
TRBV29-1	.	TRBJ2-1	.	CSVPQPLVYNEQFF	TGCAGCGTTCCCCAACCACTAGTTTACAATGAGCAGTTCTTC
TRBV19	TRBD1	TRBJ1-2	.	CASRAWQGEFSRYGYTF	TGTGCCAGTAGAGCTTGGCAGGGGGAGTTCTCTAGGTATGGCTACACCTTC
TRBV5-5	.	TRBJ1-1	.	CASSSGWGVDDTEAFF	TGTGCCAGCAGCTCCGGTTGGGGGGTCGACGACACTGAAGCTTTCTTT
TRBV28	.	TRBJ1-6	.	CASSFEDSPLHF	TGTGCCAGCAGTTTCGAGGATTCACCCCTCCACTTT
TRBV2	TRBD2	TRBJ2-7	.	CASSVLAGATVEQYF	TGTGCCAGCAGTGTCTTAGCGGGGGCCACTGTCGAGCAGTACTTC
TRBV5-1	TRBD2	TRBJ2-2	.	CASSHGLAGGNTGELFF	TGCGCCAGCAGCCACGGACTAGCGGGGGGAAACACCGGGGAGCTGTTTTTT
TRBV5-4	.	TRBJ1-1	.	CASSLEALVNTEAFF	TGTGCCAGCAGCTTGGAAGCCCTTGTGAACACTGAAGCTTTCTTT
TRBV2	.	TRBJ1-2	few	CASSGNSGGYTF	TGTGCCAGCAGTGGAAATTCCGGTGGCTACACCTTC
TRBV27	.	TRBJ2-3	.	CASSLRVTDTQYF	TGTGCCAGCAGTTTACGGGTAACAGATACGCAGTATTTT
TRBV9	.	TRBJ1-6	.	CASSVDLRGYDHSPLHF	TGTGCCAGCAGCGTTGACTTGAGGGGGTATGACCATTCACCCCTCCACTTT
TRBV7-3	.	TRBJ2-3	.	CASEATASTDTQYF	TGTGCCAGCGAAGCGACGGCTAGCACAGATACGCAGTATTTT
TRBV25-1	.	TRBJ1-3	.	CASSDFPGNTIYF	TGTGCCAGCAGTGACTTCCCCGGAAACACCATATATTTT
TRBV7-9	.	TRBJ1-2	.	CASSLAGGYGYTF	TGTGCCAGCAGCTTAGCAGGGGGATATGGCTACACCTTC
TRBV19	.	TRBJ1-5	.	CASSMTGRGQPQHF	TGTGCCAGTAGTATGACGGGGAGGGGACAGCCCCAGCATTTT
TRBV6-1	.	TRBJ2-3	.	CASCTRDKRTDTQYF	TGTGCCAGCTGCACCCGGGACAAACGCACAGATACGCAGTATTTT
TRBV5-1	.	TRBJ2-2	.	CASSLGLGGGTGELFF	TGCGCCAGCAGCTTGGGCCTAGGGGGTGGCACCGGGGAGCTGTTTTTT
TRBV19	.	TRBJ2-7	.	CASSIDGYEQYF	TGTGCCAGTAGTATAGACGGTTACGAGCAGTACTTC
TRBV30	.	TRBJ1-4	.	CAWSVGLWGGTNEKLFF	TGTGCCTGGAGTGTAGGCCTCTGGGGGGGTACTAATGAAAAACTGTTTTTT
TRBV4-3	.	TRBJ2-1	.	CASSQGYRVGEQFF	TGCGCCAGCAGCCAAGGTTACAGGGTTGGAGAGCAGTTCTTC
TRBV5-1	TRBD1	TRBJ2-7	.	CASRPGTGVSYEQYF	TGCGCCAGCAGGCCTGGGACAGGAGTTTCCTACGAGCAGTACTTC
TRBV27	.	TRBJ1-5	.	CASSGGLLSNQPQHF	TGTGCCAGCAGCGGTGGACTCTTAAGCAATCAGCCCCAGCATTTT
TRBV5-1	TRBD1	TRBJ1-2	.	CASSLEGTANYGYTF	TGCGCCAGCAGCTTGGAAGGGACAGCTAACTATGGCTACACCTTC
TRBV7-8	.	TRBJ2-1	.	CASTPRATGYNEQFF	TGTGCCAGCACCCCGAGGGCGACTGGTTACAATGAGCAGTTCTTC
TRBV19	.	TRBJ1-5	once	CASSIIGGYSNQPQHF	TGTGCCAGTAGTATAATTGGGGGCTATAGCAATCAGCCCCAGCATTTT
TRBV9	TRBD2	TRBJ2-3	.	CASSVLAGSTDTQYF	TGTGCCAGCAGCGTCCTAGCGGGAAGCACAGATACGCAGTATTTT
TRBV7-2	.	TRBJ2-1	.	CASSLDSYNEQFF	TGTGCCAGCAGTCTGGACAGCTACAATGAGCAGTTCTTC
TRBV7-7	.	TRBJ2-7	.	CASSLGPNPLGEQYF	TGTGCTAGCAGCTTAGGTCCGAACCCCCTCGGCGAGCAGTACTTC
TRBV5-1	TRBD2	TRBJ2-3	.	CASSRTSETDTQYF	TGCGCCAGCAGCCGGACTAGCGAAACAGATACGCAGTATTTT
TRBV5-4	.	TRBJ2-3	once	CASSLAGRPSTDTQYF	TGTGCCAGCAGCCTCGCAGGAAGACCTAGCACAGATACGCAGTATTTT
TRBV20-1	.	TRBJ2-1	.	CSAIVIEEQFF	TGCAGTGCTATAGTTATTGAAGAGCAGTTCTTC
TRBV6-5	TRBD2	TRBJ2-7	medium-sized	CASSYSSGSSYEQYF	TGTGCCAGCAGTTACTCGAGCGGGAGCTCCTACGAGCAGTACTTC
TRBV7-9	.	TRBJ2-7	.	CANSSNRDTPPYEQYF	TGTGCCAACAGTTCTAATCGGGACACCCCACCCTACGAGCAGTACTTC
TRBV6-1	TRBD1	TRBJ1-2	.	CASSLQQRDRGTF	TGTGCCAGCAGCTTACAGCAGAGGGACAGGGGCACCTTC
TRBV4-1	TRBD1	TRBJ2-3	.	CASSQGGQGSDTQYF	TGCGCCAGCAGCCAAGGGGGACAGGGGTCGGATACGCAGTATTTT
TRBV7-2	.	TRBJ1-5	.	CASSMGGGSNQPQHF	TGTGCCAGCAGCATGGGGGGGGGTAGCAATCAGCCCCAGCATTTT
TRBV25-1	.	TRBJ1-1	.	CASSESPEETEAFF	TGTGCCAGCAGTGAATCCCCTGAGGAGACTGAAGCTTTCTTT
TRBV7-9	TRBD1	TRBJ1-2	.	CASSQRGPSDGYTF	TGTGCCAGCAGCCAAAGGGGGCCCTCGGATGGCTACACCTTC
TRBV5-8	.	TRBJ2-2	.	CASSPSTSYTGELFF	TGTGCCAGCAGCCCGTCTACTAGCTACACCGGGGAGCTGTTTTTT
TRBV28	.	TRBJ2-7	once	CASSLGGQTYEQYF	TGTGCCAGCAGCCTAGGAGGACAGACCTACGAGCAGTACTTC
TRBV7-9	TRBD2	TRBJ2-1	.	CASIPSGGPSYNEQFF	TGTGCCAGCATCCCTAGCGGGGGGCCTTCCTACAATGAGCAGTTCTTC
TRBV7-2	.	TRBJ1-1	.	CASSFRPGNTEAFF	TGTGCCAGCAGCTTCCGACCGGGTAACACTGAAGCTTTCTTT
TRBV9	.	TRBJ2-3	few	CASSVGASTDTQYF	TGTGCCAGCAGCGTAGGGGCTAGCACAGATACGCAGTATTTT
TRBV29-1	.	TRBJ2-7	few	CSVSRGSLYEQYF	TGCAGCGTTTCCCGGGGGAGTTTGTACGAGCAGTACTTC
TRBV15	.	TRBJ2-7	.	CATSRDNPSGGDEQYF	TGTGCCACCAGCAGAGATAATCCCTCCGGAGGGGACGAGCAGTACTTC
TRBV9	.	TRBJ1-2	.	CASSLGQLNYGYTF	TGTGCCAGCAGCCTTGGACAGCTAAACTATGGCTACACCTTC
TRBV27	TRBD1	TRBJ1-2	.	CASSFGGTGFYGYTF	TGTGCCAGCAGTTTTGGGGGGACAGGGTTCTATGGCTACACCTTC
TRBV28	.	TRBJ1-2	once	CASSLNRIGYTF	TGTGCCAGCAGTCTCAACAGGATTGGCTACACCTTC
TRBV28	.	TRBJ1-4	.	CASTLGGYGNEKLFF	TGTGCCAGCACCCTGGGTGGGTACGGGAATGAAAAACTGTTTTTT
TRBV5-1	.	TRBJ2-2	.	CASSLVGAPGELFF	TGCGCCAGCAGCTTGGTAGGGGCCCCCGGGGAGCTGTTTTTT
TRBV2	TRBD2	TRBJ2-1	once	CASSEATTSITYNEQFF	TGTGCCAGCAGTGAAGCGACGACTAGCATAACCTACAATGAGCAGTTCTTC
TRBV4-1	.	TRBJ1-5	.	CASSQDWQGRQPQHF	TGCGCCAGCAGCCAAGATTGGCAGGGCCGGCAGCCCCAGCATTTT
TRBV5-6	.	TRBJ2-1	.	CASSPRPGEQFF	TGTGCCAGCAGCCCCAGGCCAGGTGAGCAGTTCTTC
TRBV5-6	.	TRBJ2-7	few	CASSFPGHVYEQYF	TGTGCCAGCAGCTTCCCAGGGCACGTCTACGAGCAGTACTTC
TRBV11-2	.	TRBJ2-1	.	CASSLSAGDEQFF	TGTGCCAGCAGCTTAAGTGCCGGGGATGAGCAGTTCTTC
TRBV27	.	TRBJ2-3	.	CASTPRDFTDTQYF	TGTGCCAGCACTCCCCGGGACTTCACAGATACGCAGTATTTT